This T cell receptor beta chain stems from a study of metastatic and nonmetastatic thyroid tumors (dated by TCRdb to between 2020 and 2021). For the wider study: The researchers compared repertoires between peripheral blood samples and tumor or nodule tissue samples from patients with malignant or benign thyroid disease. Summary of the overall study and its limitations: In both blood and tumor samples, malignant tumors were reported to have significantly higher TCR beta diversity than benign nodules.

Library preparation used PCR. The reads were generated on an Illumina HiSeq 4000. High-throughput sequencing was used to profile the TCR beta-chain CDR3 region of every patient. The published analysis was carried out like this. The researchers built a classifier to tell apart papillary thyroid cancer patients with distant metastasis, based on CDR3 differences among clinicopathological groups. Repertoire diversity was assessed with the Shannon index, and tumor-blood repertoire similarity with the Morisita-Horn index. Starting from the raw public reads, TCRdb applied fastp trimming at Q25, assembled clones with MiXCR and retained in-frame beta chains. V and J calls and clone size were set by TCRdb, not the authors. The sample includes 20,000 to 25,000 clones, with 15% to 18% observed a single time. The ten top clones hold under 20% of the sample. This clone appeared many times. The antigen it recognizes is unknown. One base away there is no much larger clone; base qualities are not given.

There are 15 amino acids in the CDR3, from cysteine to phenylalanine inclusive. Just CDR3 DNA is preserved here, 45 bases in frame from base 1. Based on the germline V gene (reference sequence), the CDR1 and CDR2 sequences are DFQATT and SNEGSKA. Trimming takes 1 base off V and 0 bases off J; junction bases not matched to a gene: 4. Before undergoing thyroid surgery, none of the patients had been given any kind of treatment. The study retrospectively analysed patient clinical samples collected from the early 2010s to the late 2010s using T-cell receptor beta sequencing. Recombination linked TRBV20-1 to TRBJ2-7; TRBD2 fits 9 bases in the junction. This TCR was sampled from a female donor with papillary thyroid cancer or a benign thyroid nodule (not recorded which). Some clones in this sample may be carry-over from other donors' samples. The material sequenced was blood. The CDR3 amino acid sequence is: CSARVAGESSYEQYF. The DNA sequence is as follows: TGCAGTGCTAGAGTAGCGGGGGAGAGCTCCTACGAGCAGTACTTC.